This T cell receptor (beta chain) was sequenced for a study of T-cell memory formation after mild COVID-19. Study-wide findings and caveats: Among clones contracting day 15 to 85, CD4/CD8 was balanced, whereas later expanders leaned CD4+. Cross-reactive memory seemingly joined, as some responding clones were found in pre-infection memory.

In this sample, this clonotype turned up once. Its antigen is not identified. Via MiXCR, TCRdb re-called the 5' RACE reads, giving one row per CDR3 protein. The sample has fewer than 700,000 distinct CDR3 sequences; about 20% are singletons. Material: PBMCs or a T cell subset sorted from them (not recorded which). This clonotype was obtained from an adult woman who had mild COVID-19 (a few samples of this study predate the infection). Cell type and time point are not known.

In nucleotides, the CDR3 is TGTGCCAGCAGCTTAGACACTAGCGGGAGTTGGAATACGCAGTATTTT. Translating it yields CASSLDTSGSWNTQYF. This chain joins TRBV11-1 and TRBJ2-3; 11 bases match TRBD2. V trimming: 1 base; J trimming: 7 bases; junction bases outside the gene matches: 7. Germline CDR1 SGHAT, CDR2 FQDESV (reference sequence). The CDR3 runs 16 residues.